This TCR beta chain was sequenced in a study of blood T cells in healthy people across ages. Using a J-beta primer mix together with a sample-barcoded 5' primer, a second PCR was run for about 6 to 11 cycles. TCRdb itself ran the 5' RACE reads through MiXCR, one entry per CDR3 protein. Of 1.5 million to 2 million distinct CDR3 sequences detected, 28% appear once; the ten largest clones hold 6.5% to 8.5%. Healthy individuals of Caucasian origin from Russia, aged about 6 to 100, served as donors. Trimming took 2 bases from V and 8 from J; bases not matched to a gene: 6. This CDR3 is built from 14 residues. Germline values: CDR1 ENHRY, CDR2 SYGVKD. This clonotype was picked up many times. What it binds is unknown. The study's findings and limits: Observed TCR beta diversity per million T cells went down as age went up. This fall followed a roughly linear course with age. More naive CD4+ cells and higher diversity marked long-lived donors relative to aged donors.

The receptor comes from a woman aged 25-40 years in good health. This rearrangement joins TRBV10-3 to TRBJ2-4; 7 nucleotides agree with TRBD1. The sample taken for sequencing was blood. The CDR3 sequence: CAISEGRTGDIQYF. For the CDR3, the DNA is TGTGCCATCAGTGAGGGGAGAACAGGGGACATTCAGTACTTC.